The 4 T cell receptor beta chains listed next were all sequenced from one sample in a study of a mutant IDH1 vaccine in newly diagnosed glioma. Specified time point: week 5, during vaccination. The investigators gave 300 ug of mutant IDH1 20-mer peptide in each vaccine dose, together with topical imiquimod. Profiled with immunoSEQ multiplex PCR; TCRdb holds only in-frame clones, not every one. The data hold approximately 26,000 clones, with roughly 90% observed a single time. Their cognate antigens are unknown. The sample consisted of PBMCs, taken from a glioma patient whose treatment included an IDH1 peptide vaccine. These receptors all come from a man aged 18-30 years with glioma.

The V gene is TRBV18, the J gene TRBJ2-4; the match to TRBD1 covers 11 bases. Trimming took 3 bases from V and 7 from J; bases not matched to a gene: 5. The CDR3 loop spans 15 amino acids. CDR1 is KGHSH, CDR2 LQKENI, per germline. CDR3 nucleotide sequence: TGTGCCAGCTCACCCCTGGGACAGGGGGGCAACATTCAGTACTTC. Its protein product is CASSPLGQGGNIQYF.

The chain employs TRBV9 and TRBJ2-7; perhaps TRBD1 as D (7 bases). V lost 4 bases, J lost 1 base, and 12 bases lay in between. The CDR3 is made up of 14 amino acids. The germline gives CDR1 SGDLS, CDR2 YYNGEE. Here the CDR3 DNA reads TGTGCCAGCAGCCGGGGGACAGAGTCCTACGAGCAGTACTTC. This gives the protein CASSRGTESYEQYF.

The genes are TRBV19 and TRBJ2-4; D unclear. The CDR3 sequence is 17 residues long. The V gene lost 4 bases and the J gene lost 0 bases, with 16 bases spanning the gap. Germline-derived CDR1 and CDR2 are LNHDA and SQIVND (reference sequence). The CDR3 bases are TGTGCCAGTAGTACCCCCCCCTCGAACTTAGCCAAAAACATTCAGTACTTC. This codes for CASSTPPSNLAKNIQYF.

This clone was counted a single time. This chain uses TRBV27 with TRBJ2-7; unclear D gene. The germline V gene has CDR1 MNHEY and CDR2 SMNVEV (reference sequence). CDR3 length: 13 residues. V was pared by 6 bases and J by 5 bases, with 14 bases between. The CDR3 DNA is TGTGCCAGCAGACCGACTGGGCTGGACGAGCAGTACTTC. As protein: CASRPTGLDEQYF.